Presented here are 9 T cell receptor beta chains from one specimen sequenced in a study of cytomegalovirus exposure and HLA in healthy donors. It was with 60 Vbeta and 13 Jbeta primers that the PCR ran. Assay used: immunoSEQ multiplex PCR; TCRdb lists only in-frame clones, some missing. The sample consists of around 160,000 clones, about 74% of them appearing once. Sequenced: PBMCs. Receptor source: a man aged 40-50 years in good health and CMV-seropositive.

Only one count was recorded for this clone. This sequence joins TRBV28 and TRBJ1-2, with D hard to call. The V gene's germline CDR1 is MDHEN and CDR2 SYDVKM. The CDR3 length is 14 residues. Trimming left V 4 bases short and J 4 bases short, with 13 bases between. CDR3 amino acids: CASSSNGGLYGYTF. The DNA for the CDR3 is TGTGCCAGCAGTTCAAATGGAGGGCTCTATGGCTACACCTTC.

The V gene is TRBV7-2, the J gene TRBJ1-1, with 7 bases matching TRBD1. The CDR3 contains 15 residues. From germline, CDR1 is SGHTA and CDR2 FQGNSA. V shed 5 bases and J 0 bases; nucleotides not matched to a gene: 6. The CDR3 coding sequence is TGTGCCAGCAGCATGGTTACAGGGGTGAACACTGAAGCTTTCTTT. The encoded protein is CASSMVTGVNTEAFF.

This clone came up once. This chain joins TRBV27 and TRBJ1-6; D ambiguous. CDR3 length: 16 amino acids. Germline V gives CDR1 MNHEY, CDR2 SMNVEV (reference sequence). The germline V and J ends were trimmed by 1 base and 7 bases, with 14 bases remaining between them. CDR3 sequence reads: CASSLLARRANSPLHF. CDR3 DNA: TGTGCCAGCAGTTTATTGGCGCGGAGGGCCAATTCACCCCTCCACTTT.

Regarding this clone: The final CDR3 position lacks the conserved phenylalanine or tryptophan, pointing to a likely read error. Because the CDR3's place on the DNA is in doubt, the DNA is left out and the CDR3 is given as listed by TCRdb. CDR3 in amino acids: CASSLLAQGVAMYL. V is TRBV28 and J is TRBJ1-3; TRBD1, the D gene given by the table, was not confirmed from the DNA. The CDR3 extends over 14 residues, inclusive of both ends. The germline CDR1 and CDR2 sequences are MDHEN and SYDVKM.

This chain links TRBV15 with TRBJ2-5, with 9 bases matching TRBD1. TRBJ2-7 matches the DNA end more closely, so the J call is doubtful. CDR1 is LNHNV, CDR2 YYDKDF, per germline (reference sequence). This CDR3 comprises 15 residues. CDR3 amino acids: CATSRENRGLDEQYF. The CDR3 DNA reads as TGTGCCACCAGCAGAGAAAACAGGGGGCTCGACGAGCAGTACTTC.

The chain's CDR3 is CAISAGAGTTAKYRSYEQYF. The DNA of the CDR3 is TGTGCCATCAGCGCAGGGGCTGGGACCACCGCCAAATATAGATCCTACGAGCAGTACTTC. This chain joins TRBV10-3 and TRBJ2-7, with a possible D match to TRBD1 (6 bases). The V gene's germline CDR1 is ENHRY and CDR2 SYGVKD. The ends were cut back, 6 bases at V and 1 base at J, with 31 bases in the middle. This CDR3 spans 20 amino acids.

The CDR3 here is CASSPTSGRGDTQYF. The CDR3, as DNA: TGTGCCAGCAGCCCGACTAGCGGGAGAGGAGATACGCAGTATTTT. The chain links TRBV5-4 to TRBJ2-3; the match to TRBD2 covers 12 bases. J gave up 5 bases and V 4 bases, and 5 bases lay outside the gene matches. The germline gives CDR1 SGHNT, CDR2 YYREEE (reference sequence). This CDR3 has 15 amino acids.

The CDR3 DNA follows: TGTGCCAGCAGCCTCAGCGGACCCGGGTTAGCCTCTGGAAACACCATATATTTT. It encodes CASSLSGPGLASGNTIYF. The rearrangement links TRBV7-9 to TRBJ1-3; unclear D gene. This CDR3 region has 18 residues. Per the germline V gene, CDR1 is SEHNR and CDR2 is FQNEAQ (reference sequence). The V and J ends lost 5 bases and 0 bases respectively, with 20 bases between them.

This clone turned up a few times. This chain's CDR3 is CASSGDRGLGGYTF. The CDR3 bases are TGTGCCAGTAGTGGAGACAGGGGGCTCGGTGGCTACACCTTC. The chain carries TRBV19 and TRBJ1-2, with TRBD1 matching 10 bases. V lost 5 bases to trimming and J lost 7 bases; unmatched junction nucleotides: 7. CDR3 size: 14 residues. The V gene's germline CDR1 is LNHDA and CDR2 SQIVND (reference sequence).